A single sample gave rise to the 31 T cell receptor beta chains below, sequenced in a study of shared clonotypes between healthy human individuals. Generated by immunoSEQ multiplex PCR, the TCRdb table keeps only in-frame clones and is missing some. This table has approximately 2.4 million clones, about 94% appearing once. Sample: naive CD4+ T cells sorted from blood. Subset: CD45RA+ positively selected. The receptor set was obtained from a man aged 18 to 35 in good health.

This clone was recorded a few times. The chain carries TRBV30 and TRBJ1-5; unclear D gene. The germline V gene has CDR1 GTSNPN and CDR2 SVGIG (reference sequence). V lost 3 bases to trimming and J lost 3 bases, with 12 bases between them. The CDR3 length is 14 residues. DNA of the CDR3: TGTGCCTGGAGCACAGCCCAACTCAATCAGCCCCAGCATTTT. Its protein product is CAWSTAQLNQPQHF.

This clone was detected once. The same CDR3 is also encoded by other DNA sequences in this sample. CDR3 residues: CASSLGTGMNTEAFF. The CDR3 DNA reads as TGTGCCAGCAGCTTGGGGACGGGGATGAACACTGAAGCTTTCTTT. The rearrangement uses TRBV11-2 and TRBJ1-1, with D tentatively TRBD1 (5 bases). The CDR3 runs to 15 residues. The germline gives CDR1 SGHAT, CDR2 FQNNGV. V gave up 3 bases and J gave up 0 bases, with 11 bases separating them.

The V gene is TRBV7-9, the J gene TRBJ1-6; D not resolved. Deletions cut 5 bases from V and 8 bases from J, with 13 bases between. This CDR3 comprises 14 residues. Germline V gene data show CDR1 as SEHNR and CDR2 as FQNEAQ (reference sequence). The CDR3 reads CASSRGAEDSPLHF. The CDR3, as DNA: TGTGCCAGCAGCCGGGGAGCCGAGGATTCACCCCTCCACTTT.

The chain has TRBV18 and TRBJ1-2, with D hard to call. V lost 3 bases and J lost 0, with 17 bases in between. From germline, CDR1 is KGHSH and CDR2 LQKENI. The CDR3 runs 17 residues. CDR3 DNA sequence: TGTGCCAGCTCACCCCCCGGCCAGGTCCCAGCTAACTATGGCTACACCTTC. Encoded protein: CASSPPGQVPANYGYTF.

As for this clone: Other DNA sequences in this specimen translate into the identical CDR3. V usage is TRBV6-5 and J usage is TRBJ2-7; 8 nucleotides agree with TRBD1. The CDR3 sequence is 11 residues long. The V segment lost 8 bases and the J segment 5 bases; nucleotides outside the gene matches: 2. Germline V gives CDR1 MNHEY, CDR2 SVGAGI. The DNA for the CDR3 is TGTGCCAGCTCCAGGGGGCACGAGCAGTACTTC. It encodes CASSRGHEQYF.

The CDR3 loop reads CASSQFGRGGDTDTQYF. The CDR3 nucleotides read TGTGCCAGCAGCCAATTTGGGCGGGGGGGAGACACAGATACGCAGTATTTT. This chain links TRBV5-4 with TRBJ2-3; 9 nucleotides align to TRBD2. The germline CDR1 and CDR2 sequences are SGHNT and YYREEE (reference sequence). This CDR3 has 17 amino acids. J gave up 2 bases and V 4 bases, and 11 bases lay outside the gene matches.

This clone was recorded once. The gene calls are TRBV9 and TRBJ2-7; TRBD2 matches 11 bases. V trimming: 2 bases; J trimming: 5 bases; junction bases outside the gene matches: 6. The germline V gene has CDR1 SGDLS and CDR2 YYNGEE. The CDR3 is 15 amino acids. In nucleotides, the CDR3 is TGTGCCAGCAGCGTTTTGGGACTAGCGGATAACGAGCAGTACTTC. This codes for CASSVLGLADNEQYF. Using reference TRBV9 and TRBJ2-7 for the parts outside the CDR3, the full variable domain is DSGVTQTPKHLITATGQRVTLRCSPRSGDLSVYWYQQSLDQGLQFLIQYYNGEERAKGNILERFSAQQFPDLHSELNLSSLELGDSALYFCASSVLGLADNEQYFGPGTRLTVT.

The chain combines TRBV5-1 with TRBJ2-1, with D perhaps matching TRBD2 (6 bases). Germline values: CDR1 SGHRS, CDR2 YFSETQ. CDR3 size: 14 residues. Trimming removed 6 bases at V and 4 bases at J, with 14 bases between. The CDR3 is CASNLGGPYNEQFF. In nucleotides, the CDR3 is TGCGCCAGCAACCTGGGGGGACCTTACAATGAGCAGTTCTTC.

This sequence joins TRBV18 and TRBJ1-1, with TRBD1 matching over 9 bases. This CDR3 contains 15 residues. Germline values: CDR1 KGHSH, CDR2 LQKENI. The V and J ends lost 6 bases and 5 bases, in that order; junction bases with no gene match: 10. CDR3: CASSPIQGARTEAFF. The CDR3 nucleotides read TGTGCCAGCTCGCCTATACAGGGGGCGCGTACTGAAGCTTTCTTT.

The chain recombines TRBV9 with TRBJ2-1; 13 nucleotides agree with TRBD2. The germline CDR1 and CDR2 sequences are SGDLS and YYNGEE. This CDR3 region has 17 residues. V dropped 4 bases and J dropped 8; count of bases not matched to a gene: 12. This CDR3 reads CASSPGLTSGGADEQFF. CDR3 sequence (DNA): TGTGCCAGCAGCCCCGGTCTCACTAGCGGGGGGGCCGATGAGCAGTTCTTC.

This clone was observed a single time. The V call is TRBV28, the J call TRBJ2-6; TRBD1 matches at 10 bases. Germline-derived CDR1 and CDR2 are MDHEN and SYDVKM. Germline trimming cut 9 bases from V and 2 bases from J; bases unmatched to any gene: 7. This CDR3 has 16 amino acids. The CDR3 region is CARGGQGDTGANVLTF. In DNA, the CDR3 is TGTGCCAGGGGAGGACAGGGGGATACTGGGGCCAACGTCCTGACTTTC.

The chain is built from TRBV5-1 and TRBJ1-5, with D hard to call. V was cut by 0 bases and J by 7 bases, with 8 bases left in between. CDR1 and CDR2 from the germline V gene are SGHRS and YFSETQ. The CDR3 runs to 13 residues. CDR3 nucleotides: TGCGCCAGCAGCTTGGGACCCCTACAGCCCCAGCATTTT. Amino acid sequence: CASSLGPLQPQHF.

The V call is TRBV10-1, the J call TRBJ1-1; 7 bases line up with TRBD1. Germline-derived CDR1 and CDR2 are WNHNN and SYGVQD (reference sequence). The CDR3 is 15 amino acids. Losses at the gene ends were 0 bases for V and 1 base for J; bases not matched to a gene: 2. DNA for the CDR3: TGCGCCAGCAGTGAGTCCGACAGGGCGAACACTGAAGCTTTCTTT. This encodes CASSESDRANTEAFF.

The chain recombines TRBV21-1 with TRBJ1-1. TRBV21-1 is marked as a pseudogene. The length of the CDR3 is 18 residues. The CDR3, as DNA: TGTGCCAGCAGCAACCGAAGGAGGGAGGACGGAACAAACACTGAAGCTTTCTTT. It yields the protein CASSNRRREDGTNTEAFF.

The V call is TRBV11-2, the J call TRBJ2-2; weak D call: TRBD1 (5 bases). Trimming took 3 bases from V and 7 from J, leaving 12 bases between them. The CDR3 totals 14 residues. Germline CDR1 SGHAT, CDR2 FQNNGV. The CDR3, as DNA: TGTGCCAGCAGCTTCATTCAGGGCGGCGGGGAGCTGTTTTTT. Encoded protein: CASSFIQGGGELFF.

CDR3: CASSSGSGSPSGYEQFF. The DNA for the CDR3 is TGCGCCAGCAGCTCGGGTAGCGGGAGCCCTTCAGGCTATGAGCAGTTCTTC. The chain recombines TRBV5-1 with TRBJ2-1; 9 bases line up with TRBD2. There are 17 residues in the CDR3. Germline V gene lookup returns CDR1 SGHRS and CDR2 YFSETQ. After removal of 3 bases from V and 8 bases from J, the junction contained 15 bases not matched to a gene.

The chain employs TRBV18 and TRBJ2-1; TRBD1 is a possible D gene (5 bases). The CDR3 is made up of 13 amino acids. Germline V gene sequence: CDR1 KGHSH, CDR2 LQKENI. V was clipped by 4 bases and J by 5 bases, with 9 bases between them. In nucleotides, the CDR3 is TGTGCCAGCTCACGAAAGACAGACAATGAGCAGTTCTTC. Amino acid sequence: CASSRKTDNEQFF.

The chain combines TRBV7-9 with TRBJ1-4, with 10 bases lining up with TRBD1. The CDR3 has 14 residues. V trimming: 5 bases; J trimming: 7 bases; junction bases outside the gene matches: 4. CDR1 is SEHNR, CDR2 FQNEAQ, per germline (reference sequence). CDR3 protein: CASSAGTGAEKLFF. The CDR3 coding sequence is TGTGCCAGCAGCGCCGGGACAGGGGCTGAAAAACTGTTTTTT. Full variable domain (remainder filled in from reference TRBV7-9 and TRBJ1-4): DTGVSQNPRHKITKRGQNVTFRCDPISEHNRLYWYRQTLGQGPEFLTYFQNEAQLEKSRLLSDRFSAERPKGSFSTLEIQRTEQGDSAMYLCASSAGTGAEKLFFGSGTQLSVL.

This clone was recorded once. The chain combines TRBV29-1 with TRBJ2-3, with TRBD2 identical over 7 bases. With 4 bases clipped from V and 0 bases from J, the junction kept 7 bases outside the gene matches. The CDR3 sequence is 15 residues long. CDR1 SQVTM and CDR2 ANQGSEA come from the germline V gene. The CDR3 bases are TGCAGCGTTGCGGACGGGGGGTCTAGCACAGATACGCAGTATTTT. Amino acid sequence: CSVADGGSSTDTQYF.

The chain employs TRBV2 and TRBJ2-1; TRBD2 matches at 10 bases. CDR1 and CDR2 from the germline V gene are SNHLY and FYNNEI. The CDR3 runs 14 residues. Trimming cost V 6 bases and J 8 bases; bases outside gene matches: 7. DNA of the CDR3: TGTGCCAGCAGAGAGCGGGAGGGCCGGCATGAGCAGTTCTTC. Protein product: CASREREGRHEQFF.

Notes on this clone: At one end, the junction sequence differs from germline, possibly due to a read error. Here the CDR3 DNA reads TGCGCCAGCAGCGAAAGGGGCAGGGGTTTT. Protein sequence: CASSERGRGF. J is TRBJ1-3 and V is TRBV4-1, with D perhaps matching TRBD1 (6 bases). This CDR3 is 10 amino acids long. CDR1 is MGHRA and CDR2 is YSYEKL in the germline V gene.

This clone was counted once. The chain links TRBV7-2 to TRBJ2-4; 11 bases agree with TRBD2. The CDR3 length is 14 residues. The J segment lost 6 bases and the V segment lost 5 bases, leaving 3 bases of the junction unmatched. Germline CDR1 SGHTA, CDR2 FQGNSA. CDR3 loop: CASSLGTSGNIQYF. In nucleotides, the CDR3 is TGTGCCAGCAGCCTAGGGACTAGCGGAAACATTCAGTACTTC.

The chain links TRBV7-2 to TRBJ2-3, with D perhaps matching TRBD2 (6 bases). The CDR3 is 15 amino acids. Germline assignment: CDR1 SGHTA and CDR2 FQGNSA. V was cut by 4 bases and J by 2 bases, with 13 bases left in between. As DNA, the CDR3 is TGTGCCAGCAGCTGGCGGGGACCAACCACAGATACGCAGTATTTT. Translating it yields CASSWRGPTTDTQYF.

J is TRBJ2-7 and V is TRBV6-5; 10 nucleotides agree with TRBD1. The CDR3 is made up of 15 amino acids. After removal of 6 bases from V and 2 bases from J, the junction contained 7 bases not matched to a gene. Germline CDR1 reads MNHEY; CDR2 reads SVGAGI. CDR3 residues: CASRFAGTGAYEQYF. DNA of the CDR3: TGTGCCAGCAGGTTCGCCGGGACAGGGGCCTACGAGCAGTACTTC.

This chain links TRBV19 with TRBJ2-7; the D is unclear. CDR1 and CDR2 from the germline V gene are LNHDA and SQIVND (reference sequence). Trimming shortened V by 5 bases and J by 5 bases, and 7 bases separated the two germline ends. The CDR3 covers 11 residues. The CDR3 DNA sequence: TGTGCCAGTAGTTCTTTTAACGAGCAGTACTTC. Translated, it gives CASSSFNEQYF.

V gene TRBV5-1 combines with J gene TRBJ2-1; unclear D gene. In germline, CDR1 is SGHRS, CDR2 YFSETQ. The CDR3 length is 14 residues. Trimming pared 0 bases from V and 6 bases from J, leaving 10 bases between. For the CDR3, the DNA is TGCGCCAGCAGCTTGGGATCCGCCAGCAATGAGCAGTTCTTC. Protein: CASSLGSASNEQFF.

The chain has TRBV11-2 and TRBJ2-5; D tentatively fits TRBD1 or TRBD2 (5 bases each). The germline V and J ends were trimmed by 7 bases and 1 base, with 22 bases remaining between them. The V gene's germline CDR1 is SGHAT and CDR2 FQNNGV. The CDR3 covers 17 residues. CDR3 sequence reads: CASTVRGGKGTQETQYF. The DNA of the CDR3 is TGTGCCAGCACCGTAAGGGGCGGCAAGGGGACCCAAGAGACCCAGTACTTC.

This rearrangement joins TRBV5-4 to TRBJ2-2, with D perhaps matching TRBD1 (6 bases). Deletions cut 4 bases from V and 4 bases from J, with 11 bases between. The CDR3 is 14 amino acids. CDR1 SGHNT and CDR2 YYREEE come from the germline V gene (reference sequence). Written as DNA, the CDR3 is TGTGCCAGCAGCCCTAGAGGGGGCACCGGGGAGCTGTTTTTT. Its translation: CASSPRGGTGELFF.

The V call is TRBV2, the J call TRBJ2-5; tentatively, D is TRBD2 (5 bases). The CDR3 consists of 14 residues. V was clipped by 5 bases and J by 1 base, with 11 bases between them. Germline-derived CDR1 and CDR2 are SNHLY and FYNNEI. This chain's CDR3 is CASSRRQTQETQYF. The CDR3 DNA reads as TGTGCCAGCAGTCGGAGGCAGACCCAAGAGACCCAGTACTTC.

This chain's CDR3 is CASSLWGADYEQYF. The DNA for the CDR3 is TGTGCCAGCAGTTTATGGGGGGCGGATTACGAGCAGTACTTC. This chain joins TRBV27 and TRBJ2-7, with D perhaps assigned TRBD1 or TRBD2 (6 bases each). This CDR3 comprises 14 residues. Trimming took off 1 base at V and 4 bases at J, with 11 bases between the two ends. Germline CDR1 is MNHEY and CDR2 is SMNVEV (reference sequence).

The chain has TRBV11-3 and TRBJ1-1; no reliable D call. V was shortened by 2 bases and J by 3 bases, with 7 bases between the two germline ends. The CDR3 extends over 13 amino acids. Germline V gives CDR1 SGHNT, CDR2 YENEEA. CDR3 in amino acids: CASSLFWDTEAFF. The DNA of the CDR3 is TGTGCCAGCAGCTTATTTTGGGACACTGAAGCTTTCTTT.